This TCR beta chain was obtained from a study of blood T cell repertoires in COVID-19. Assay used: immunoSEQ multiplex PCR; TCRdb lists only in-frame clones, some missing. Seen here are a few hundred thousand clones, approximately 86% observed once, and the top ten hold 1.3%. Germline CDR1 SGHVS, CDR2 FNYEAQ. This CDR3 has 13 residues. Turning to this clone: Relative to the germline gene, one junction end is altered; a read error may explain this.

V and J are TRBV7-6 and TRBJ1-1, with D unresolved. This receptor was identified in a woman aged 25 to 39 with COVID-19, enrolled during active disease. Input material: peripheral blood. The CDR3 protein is CASSIWENAEAFF. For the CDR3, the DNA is TGTGCCAGCAGCATCTGGGAGAACGCTGAAGCTTTCTTT.